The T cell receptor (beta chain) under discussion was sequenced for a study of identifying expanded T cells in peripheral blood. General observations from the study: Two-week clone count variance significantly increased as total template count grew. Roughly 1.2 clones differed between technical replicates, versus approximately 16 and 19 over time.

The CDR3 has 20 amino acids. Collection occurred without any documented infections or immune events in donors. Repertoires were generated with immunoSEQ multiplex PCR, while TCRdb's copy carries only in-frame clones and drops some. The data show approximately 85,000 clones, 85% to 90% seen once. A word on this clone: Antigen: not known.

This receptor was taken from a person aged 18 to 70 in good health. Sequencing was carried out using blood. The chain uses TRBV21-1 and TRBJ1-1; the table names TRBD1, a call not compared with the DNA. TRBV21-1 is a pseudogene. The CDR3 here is CASSKVTPGQATAMNTEAFF. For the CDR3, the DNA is TGTGCCAGCAGCAAAGTCACCCCTGGGCAGGCGACCGCTATGAACACTGAAGCTTTCTTT.